Listed below are T cell receptor beta chains from one sample, sequenced in a study of identical twins. TCRdb used MiXCR to reprocess the 5' RACE reads, holding one entry per CDR3 protein. The sample carries fewer than 500,000 distinct CDR3 sequences, approximately 14% recorded once. These data also featured in a second study, about yellow fever vaccine responses in identical twins.

The sample comprised CD4+ T cells sorted from blood. The receptors were sampled from a woman between 18 and 30 years old in good health. Each CDR3 is given with its conserved first and last residue. D genes are given only for firm matches. Clone size appears in some rows only: once, few, many, or a class for an expanded clone.

d_gene: -
j_gene: TRBJ2-7
abundance: -
v_gene: TRBV5-1
CDR3nt: TGCGCCAGCAGCTTGGAGGGAAGCAGTACCTACGAGCAGTACTTC
CDR3aa: CASSLEGSSTYEQYF

d_gene: TRBD2
j_gene: TRBJ2-5
abundance: -
v_gene: TRBV7-9
CDR3nt: TGTGCCAGCAGCTTCGCGGGGGGAGAGACCCAGTACTTC
CDR3aa: CASSFAGGETQYF

d_gene: TRBD1
j_gene: TRBJ2-7
abundance: -
v_gene: TRBV20-1
CDR3nt: TGCAGTGCTACGGACAGGGCCTACGAGCAGTACTTC
CDR3aa: CSATDRAYEQYF

d_gene: -
j_gene: TRBJ2-1
abundance: many
v_gene: TRBV7-2
CDR3nt: TGTGCCAGCAGCTTGGGGCGGGTTCACTACAATGAGCAGTTCTTC
CDR3aa: CASSLGRVHYNEQFF

d_gene: -
j_gene: TRBJ2-3
abundance: few
v_gene: TRBV28
CDR3nt: TGTGCCAGCACCGGACTTCGCCCTTTGCCCTTAATAGGCACAGATACGCAGTATTTT
CDR3aa: CASTGLRPLPLIGTDTQYF

d_gene: -
j_gene: TRBJ2-2
abundance: many
v_gene: TRBV4-3
CDR3nt: TGCGCCAGCAGCCAAGCCCTCACCGGGGAGCTGTTTTTT
CDR3aa: CASSQALTGELFF

d_gene: -
j_gene: TRBJ2-7
abundance: few
v_gene: TRBV3-1
CDR3nt: TGTGCCAGCAGCCAAGAGAAGGAGCAGTACTTC
CDR3aa: CASSQEKEQYF

d_gene: -
j_gene: TRBJ2-7
abundance: -
v_gene: TRBV6-1
CDR3nt: TGTGCCAGCAGTCGACGTGGAGGGCGGAACTACGAGCAGTACTTC
CDR3aa: CASSRRGGRNYEQYF

d_gene: -
j_gene: TRBJ2-7
abundance: few
v_gene: TRBV20-1
CDR3nt: TGCAGTGCTAGAGAGGCGGCGCGGAGGGGGCAGTACTTC
CDR3aa: CSAREAARRGQYF

d_gene: -
j_gene: TRBJ2-7
abundance: few
v_gene: TRBV2
CDR3nt: TGTGCCAGCCTAACCAGAACCTACGAGCAGTACTTC
CDR3aa: CASLTRTYEQYF

d_gene: TRBD2
j_gene: TRBJ2-7
abundance: -
v_gene: TRBV4-3
CDR3nt: TGCGCCAGCAGCCTATCCGCCGGGACTAGCGGATCCTACGAGCAGTACTTC
CDR3aa: CASSLSAGTSGSYEQYF

d_gene: TRBD1
j_gene: TRBJ1-3
abundance: few
v_gene: TRBV5-6
CDR3nt: TGTGCCAGCAGCTTTCCGGCGGGGACAGACGATGGAAACACCATATATTTT
CDR3aa: CASSFPAGTDDGNTIYF

d_gene: TRBD2
j_gene: TRBJ2-3
abundance: -
v_gene: TRBV5-1
CDR3nt: TGCGCCAGCAGCTTGGACCCTAGCGGGGGCACAGATACGCAGTATTTT
CDR3aa: CASSLDPSGGTDTQYF

d_gene: TRBD1
j_gene: TRBJ2-5
abundance: -
v_gene: TRBV7-2
CDR3nt: TGTGCCAGCAGCTTAGGTCACAGGGGGCAGCAGACCCAGTACTTC
CDR3aa: CASSLGHRGQQTQYF

d_gene: -
j_gene: TRBJ2-2
abundance: few
v_gene: TRBV20-1
CDR3nt: TGCAGTGCTAAAAGGACTTACACCGGGGAGCTGTTTTTT
CDR3aa: CSAKRTYTGELFF

d_gene: TRBD1
j_gene: TRBJ2-6
abundance: few
v_gene: TRBV28
CDR3nt: TGTGCCAGCAGAACCCCGGGACAGGGATGGACTGGGGCCAACGTCCTGACTTTC
CDR3aa: CASRTPGQGWTGANVLTF

d_gene: TRBD2
j_gene: TRBJ2-1
abundance: -
v_gene: TRBV7-2
CDR3nt: TGTGCCAGCAGCTTAGCTTTCGGGACTAGCCTGTTCTTC
CDR3aa: CASSLAFGTSLFF

d_gene: TRBD1
j_gene: TRBJ1-2
abundance: -
v_gene: TRBV18
CDR3nt: TGTGCCAGCTCACCGGTGTGGACAGGTACAGAGGACGATTATGGCTACACCTTC
CDR3aa: CASSPVWTGTEDDYGYTF

d_gene: -
j_gene: TRBJ2-3
abundance: few
v_gene: TRBV18
CDR3nt: TGTGCCAGCTCCCTTAACCAGGGAGGAGAAGATACGCAGTATTTT
CDR3aa: CASSLNQGGEDTQYF

d_gene: -
j_gene: TRBJ2-2
abundance: few
v_gene: TRBV29-1
CDR3nt: TGCAGCGTTGTGGCCGGGTTCACCGGGGAGCTGTTTTTT
CDR3aa: CSVVAGFTGELFF